Below, 15 T cell receptor beta chains from the same sample are listed, as sequenced in a study of blood T cell repertoires in COVID-19. The repertoire was sequenced with immunoSEQ multiplex PCR; TCRdb's copy has only in-frame clones and lacks some. The data contain some 62,000 clones, more than 80% of them singletons. The source material was peripheral blood. The source of these receptors is a woman at least 80 years old with acute or convalescent COVID-19.

This chain uses TRBV29-1 with TRBJ1-1; D call uncertain. Deletions cut 5 bases from V and 10 bases from J, with 11 bases between. The CDR3 covers 10 residues. Looked up from germline, CDR1 is SQVTM and CDR2 is ANQGSEA. The DNA for the CDR3 is TGCAGCGTTTCCACAATCATAGCTTTCTTT. This sequence encodes CSVSTIIAFF.

The V gene is TRBV7-2, the J gene TRBJ1-5, with D unclear. This CDR3 has 14 residues. The ends were cut back, 2 bases at V and 5 bases at J, with 10 bases in the middle. CDR1 and CDR2 (germline): SGHTA, FQGNSA. The CDR3 sequence is CASSLSGSYQPQHF. As DNA, the CDR3 is TGTGCCAGCAGCTTAAGCGGTAGTTATCAGCCCCAGCATTTT.

The chain links TRBV7-9 to TRBJ1-5; TRBD1 matches at 8 bases. Trimming took 5 bases from V and 8 from J; bases not matched to a gene: 11. This CDR3 is 15 amino acids long. Germline lookup yields CDR1 SEHNR and CDR2 FQNEAQ (reference sequence). CDR3 in DNA: TGTGCCAGCAGCATGACCTCAGGGGGCGCGGAGCCCCAGCATTTT. Encoded protein: CASSMTSGGAEPQHF.

This sequence joins TRBV27 and TRBJ2-1; a possible D gene is TRBD2 (6 bases). The CDR3 contains 18 residues. The V gene's germline CDR1 is MNHEY and CDR2 SMNVEV (reference sequence). The ends were cut back, 3 bases at V and 10 bases at J, with 28 bases in the middle. The CDR3: CASSFDPSGGTPRLEQFF. DNA of the CDR3: TGTGCCAGCAGTTTTGACCCGTCAGGAGGGACTCCCCGGTTGGAGCAGTTCTTC.

V usage is TRBV3-1 (or the pseudogene TRBV3-2) and J usage is TRBJ2-3; 8 nucleotides agree with TRBD2. V shed 1 base and J 1 base; nucleotides not matched to a gene: 10. Germline V lookup: CDR1 LGHDT, CDR2 YNNKEL (reference sequence). The length of the CDR3 is 18 residues. CDR3: CASSQAALTSGGTDTQYF. The CDR3 DNA is TGTGCCAGCAGCCAAGCTGCCCTAACTAGCGGTGGCACAGATACGCAGTATTTT.

V and J are TRBV3-1 (or the pseudogene TRBV3-2) and TRBJ2-2; no definite D call. V was pared by 4 bases and J by 6 bases, with 9 bases between. This CDR3 contains 13 residues. CDR1 is LGHDT, CDR2 YNNKEL, per germline (reference sequence). DNA of the CDR3: TGTGCCAGCAGCCCAGTGGTTGCCGGGGAGCTGTTTTTT. Its translation is CASSPVVAGELFF.

The chain is built from TRBV5-1 and TRBJ1-1; D ambiguous. The CDR3 consists of 14 residues. Germline V gene data show CDR1 as SGHRS and CDR2 as YFSETQ. Trimming removed 1 base at V and 0 bases at J, with 7 bases between. The DNA of the CDR3 is TGCGCCAGCAGCTTGCAGGCCTTGAACACTGAAGCTTTCTTT. It yields the protein CASSLQALNTEAFF. The full variable domain, its missing parts supplied by reference TRBV5-1 and TRBJ1-1, is KAGVTQTPRYLIKTRGQQVTLSCSPISGHRSVSWYQQTPGQGLQFLFEYFSETQRNKGNFPGRFSGRQFSNSRSEMNVSTLELGDSALYLCASSLQALNTEAFFGQGTRLTVV.

This clone was detected a few times. The gene calls are TRBV6-5 and TRBJ1-3; D is undetermined. The CDR3 is 12 residues long. V was trimmed by 4 bases and J by 4 bases, leaving 5 bases between them. The germline V gene encodes CDR1 MNHEY and CDR2 SVGAGI. The CDR3 bases are TGTGCCAGCAGTTTGGCCGGAAACACCATATATTTT. It is translated as CASSLAGNTIYF.

This chain uses TRBV3-1 (or the pseudogene TRBV3-2) with TRBJ2-4; D is undetermined. The CDR3 loop spans 14 amino acids. Trimming cost V 1 base and J 0 bases, with 4 bases left between them. The germline gives CDR1 LGHDT, CDR2 YNNKEL (reference sequence). DNA of the CDR3: TGTGCCAGCAGCCAAGGTATAGCCAAAAACATTCAGTACTTC. It encodes CASSQGIAKNIQYF.

This clone occurred once. V and J are TRBV28 and TRBJ2-7; 8 bases line up with TRBD2. Looked up from germline, CDR1 is MDHEN and CDR2 is SYDVKM. V lost 2 bases to trimming and J lost 2 bases; unmatched junction nucleotides: 8. This CDR3 is 16 amino acids long. The DNA of the CDR3 is TGTGCCAGCAGTTTAGTAGGTCGTAGCGGGACCTACGAGCAGTACTTC. It codes for CASSLVGRSGTYEQYF. Using reference TRBV28 and TRBJ2-7 for the parts outside the CDR3, the full variable domain is DVKVTQSSRYLVKRTGEKVFLECVQDMDHENMFWYRQDPGLGLRLIYFSYDVKMKEKGDIPEGYSVSREKKERFSLILESASTNQTSMYLCASSLVGRSGTYEQYFGPGTRLTVT.

The chain employs TRBV3-1 (or the pseudogene TRBV3-2) and TRBJ1-2, with D possibly TRBD1 on 5 matching bases. The CDR3 runs 13 residues. V was cut by 2 bases and J by 4 bases, with 8 bases left in between. Germline CDR1 reads LGHDT; CDR2 reads YNNKEL (reference sequence). CDR3 DNA: TGTGCCAGCAGCCAACAGGGCGCCTATGGCTACACCTTC. It codes for CASSQQGAYGYTF.

This sequence joins TRBV12-3 or TRBV12-4 and TRBJ2-7, with unresolved D. The CDR3 length is 11 residues. Trimming took off 6 bases at V and 2 bases at J, with 5 bases between the two ends. CDR3 amino acids: CASSRAYEQYF. CDR3 sequence (DNA): TGTGCCAGCAGCCGCGCCTACGAGCAGTACTTC.

The chain uses TRBV11-2 and TRBJ2-1; the match to TRBD2 covers 11 bases. After removal of 6 bases from V and 6 bases from J, the junction contained 7 bases not matched to a gene. This CDR3 region has 15 residues. Germline values: CDR1 SGHAT, CDR2 FQNNGV. CDR3 nucleotide sequence: TGTGCCAGCAGAGTAGCGGGGGGGCTACGCAATGAGCAGTTCTTC. This gives the protein CASRVAGGLRNEQFF. The full variable domain, with the rest looked up from reference TRBV11-2 and TRBJ2-1, is EAGVAQSPRYKIIEKRQSVAFWCNPISGHATLYWYQQILGQGPKLLIQFQNNGVVDDSQLPKDRFSAERLKGVDSTLKIQPAKLEDSAVYLCASRVAGGLRNEQFFGPGTRLTVL.

The gene calls are TRBV18 and TRBJ1-1, with D maybe TRBD1 (5 bases). The CDR3 runs 14 residues. Germline CDR1 and CDR2: KGHSH and LQKENI. Trimming shortened V by 0 bases and J by 6 bases, and 11 bases separated the two germline ends. The CDR3 spells CASSPPPGFAEAFF. The CDR3 DNA sequence: TGTGCCAGCTCACCACCCCCAGGGTTTGCTGAAGCTTTCTTT.

The sample holds a few counts of this clone. CDR3 loop: CASSPLDYGYTF. Written as DNA, the CDR3 is TGTGCCAGCTCCCCCCTTGACTATGGCTACACCTTC. The chain couples TRBV18 to TRBJ1-2; D gene unclear. With 6 bases removed from V and 3 bases from J, the gap between germline ends came to 8 bases. The CDR3 consists of 12 residues. Germline loops: CDR1 KGHSH, CDR2 LQKENI.